This T cell receptor (beta chain) was recovered during a study of metastatic and nonmetastatic thyroid tumors. The germline V gene encodes CDR1 SGDLS and CDR2 YYNGEE. The length of the CDR3 is 15 residues. Trimming removed 4 bases from V and 8 bases from J, with 19 bases in between. Prior to thyroid surgery, none of the patients had received any treatment. Broader study findings: It was reportedly found that TCR beta diversity was significantly higher in malignant thyroid tumors than in benign nodules, a difference seen in both blood and tumor samples.

TCRdb called clones again from the PCR reads with MiXCR. The sample consists of roughly 40,000 clones, roughly 15% of them appearing once. This clone has at least ten counts. The antigen remains undetermined. V usage is TRBV9 and J usage is TRBJ2-1; possibly TRBD1 or TRBD2 for D (5 bases each). This clonotype was obtained from a female donor with papillary thyroid cancer or a benign thyroid nodule (not recorded which). Some clones in this sample may be carry-over from other donors' samples. Sequencing was carried out using blood. CDR3 region: CASSPRGATNDEQFF. The CDR3 coding sequence is TGTGCCAGCAGCCCAAGGGGAGCGACAAACGATGAGCAGTTCTTC.